Presented here are 29 T cell receptor beta chains from one specimen sequenced in a study of blood T cell repertoires in COVID-19. Data came from immunoSEQ multiplex PCR; TCRdb stores just in-frame clones and leaves some out. The sample records 150,000 to 200,000 clones, 80% to 90% being singletons. The sequenced sample consisted of PBMCs or T cells enriched from blood (not recorded which). Receptors were obtained from a woman between 18 and 29 years old who had recovered from COVID-19.

The chain uses TRBV19 and TRBJ1-6; 10 positions match TRBD1. The CDR3 has 18 residues. Per the germline V gene, CDR1 is LNHDA and CDR2 is SQIVND (reference sequence). Germline trimming cut 8 bases from V and 7 bases from J; bases unmatched to any gene: 17. The DNA for the CDR3 is TGTGCCAGTCCTCCTGACCGGGACAGGGGAACTAAGAATTCACCCCTCCACTTT. This gives the protein CASPPDRDRGTKNSPLHF.

This chain uses TRBV28 with TRBJ2-1, with a possible D match to TRBD2 (5 bases). Germline CDR1 MDHEN, CDR2 SYDVKM. V lost 5 bases, J lost 12 bases, and 17 bases lay in between. The CDR3 covers 13 residues. The CDR3 DNA reads as TGTGCCAGCAGTCCACCCTATCCCGAGGGGCAGTTCTTC. Protein: CASSPPYPEGQFF.

In this sample, this clone turned up a few times. The chain uses TRBV11-3 and TRBJ2-3, with 10 nucleotides matching TRBD2. J lost 5 bases, V lost 5 bases, and 7 bases had no gene match. CDR1 is SGHNT and CDR2 is YENEEA in the germline V gene. The CDR3 is made up of 15 amino acids. Here the CDR3 reads CASSRSGGLGDTQYF. The CDR3 coding sequence is TGTGCCAGCAGCCGTAGCGGGGGGCTGGGAGATACGCAGTATTTT.

The CDR3 loop is CASSLGPTADTQYF. CDR3 nucleotides: TGCGCCAGCAGCTTGGGGCCGACTGCAGATACGCAGTATTTT. The genes are TRBV5-1 and TRBJ2-3; D ambiguous. V was shortened by 0 bases and J by 4 bases, with 9 bases between the two germline ends. The CDR3 has 14 residues. CDR1 and CDR2 (germline): SGHRS, YFSETQ.

This chain uses TRBV5-1 with TRBJ1-4; the match to TRBD1 covers 10 bases. Looked up from germline, CDR1 is SGHRS and CDR2 is YFSETQ. The V segment lost 4 bases and the J segment 7 bases; nucleotides outside the gene matches: 7. The length of the CDR3 is 15 residues. This chain's CDR3 is CASSDRTGGGEKLFF. CDR3 in DNA: TGCGCCAGCAGCGACCGGACAGGGGGAGGTGAAAAACTGTTTTTT.

The genes are TRBV7-2 and TRBJ1-4, with TRBD1 as a possible D gene (5 bases). The V and J ends lost 6 bases and 4 bases respectively, with 9 bases between them. The CDR3 length is 13 residues. Looked up from germline, CDR1 is SGHTA and CDR2 is FQGNSA. This CDR3 is CASRTGINEKLFF. The CDR3 nucleotides are TGTGCCAGCAGAACAGGAATTAATGAAAAACTGTTTTTT. Full variable domain (missing parts from reference TRBV7-2 and TRBJ1-4): GAGVSQSPSNKVTEKGKDVELRCDPISGHTALYWYRQSLGQGLEFLIYFQGNSAPDKSGLPSDRFSAERTGGSVSTLTIQRTQQEDSAVYLCASRTGINEKLFFGSGTQLSVL.

The rearrangement joins TRBV19 to TRBJ2-7, with 10 bases fitting TRBD1. V shed 6 bases, J shed 3 bases, and the junction held 5 bases outside the gene matches. Germline V gene lookup returns CDR1 LNHDA and CDR2 SQIVND (reference sequence). The CDR3 totals 14 residues. The CDR3 spells CASSRTGGLYEQYF. The DNA of the CDR3 is TGTGCCAGTAGCCGGACAGGGGGTCTCTACGAGCAGTACTTC.

V usage is TRBV3-1 (or the pseudogene TRBV3-2) and J usage is TRBJ2-5; D call uncertain. The CDR3 has 16 amino acids. Germline V gene sequence: CDR1 LGHDT, CDR2 YNNKEL (reference sequence). The ends were cut back, 0 bases at V and 3 bases at J, with 14 bases in the middle. CDR3 in DNA: TGTGCCAGCAGCCAAGATATCCGAGAGGCCGAAGAGACCCAGTACTTC. Its protein is CASSQDIREAEETQYF.

The gene calls are TRBV24-1 and TRBJ1-5; D might be TRBD1 (6 bases). The CDR3 runs to 17 residues. V gave up 3 bases and J gave up 3 bases, with 17 bases separating them. Germline loops: CDR1 KGHDR, CDR2 SFDVKD. The CDR3 is CATSDPKTGALNQPQHF. In DNA form, the CDR3 reads TGTGCCACCAGTGATCCCAAGACAGGCGCCCTCAATCAGCCCCAGCATTTT.

The rearrangement links TRBV14 to TRBJ2-1; no clear D gene. The V and J ends lost 4 bases and 4 bases respectively, with 20 bases between them. The germline V gene has CDR1 SGHDN and CDR2 FVKESK. This CDR3 spans 17 amino acids. CDR3 bases: TGTGCCAGCAGCCCCTCTAGGCGACGAACTTTATACAATGAGCAGTTCTTC. Translating gives CASSPSRRRTLYNEQFF.

This clone appeared a single time. This rearrangement joins TRBV5-4 to TRBJ1-2; 10 bases match TRBD1. V trimming: 6 bases; J trimming: 3 bases; junction bases outside the gene matches: 5. Germline assignment: CDR1 SGHNT and CDR2 YYREEE (reference sequence). The CDR3 contains 14 residues. The CDR3 coding sequence is TGTGCCAGCAACGGACAGGGGGGGGACTATGGCTACACCTTC. Translation gives CASNGQGGDYGYTF.

The chain couples TRBV12-2 to TRBJ2-7; the table's D gene call, TRBD1, was not cross checked with the DNA. TRBV12-2 is noted as a pseudogene. This CDR3 is 16 amino acids long. CDR3 DNA: TGTGCAAGTCGCTTAGCGCGAAGGGGCTCCTCCTACGAGCAGTACTTC. Amino acids: CASRLARRGSSYEQYF.

V is TRBV18 and J is TRBJ2-7; 10 positions match TRBD2. Germline V CDR1 and CDR2: KGHSH, LQKENI. The CDR3 totals 17 residues. The J segment lost 6 bases and the V segment lost 2 bases, leaving 13 bases of the junction unmatched. CDR3: CASSPSLAGVSLGEQYF. The CDR3, as DNA: TGTGCCAGCTCACCAAGTCTAGCGGGAGTTTCTTTGGGCGAGCAGTACTTC.

The chain uses TRBV6-5 and TRBJ1-3; D perhaps matches TRBD1 (6 bases). Germline V gene lookup returns CDR1 MNHEY and CDR2 SVGAGI. This CDR3 contains 15 residues. V was shortened by 5 bases and J by 0 bases, with 11 bases between the two germline ends. The CDR3 region has the DNA TGTGCCAGCAGTCCACAGGGTCCCTCTGGAAACACCATATATTTT. Protein sequence: CASSPQGPSGNTIYF.

In its sample, this clone was seen a few times. The chain joins TRBV5-6 to TRBJ1-1; D gene ambiguous. This CDR3 has 15 residues. The germline gives CDR1 SGHDT, CDR2 YYEEEE. V gave up 1 base and J gave up 0 bases, with 10 bases separating them. The CDR3 sequence is CASSLIREMNTEAFF. The DNA of the CDR3 is TGTGCCAGCAGCTTGATTCGGGAAATGAACACTGAAGCTTTCTTT. The full variable domain, its missing parts supplied by reference TRBV5-6 and TRBJ1-1, is DAGVTQSPTHLIKTRGQQVTLRCSPKSGHDTVSWYQQALGQGPQFIFQYYEEEERQRGNFPDRFSGHQFPNYSSELNVNALLLGDSALYLCASSLIREMNTEAFFGQGTRLTVV.

This chain connects TRBV5-8 to TRBJ2-1, with D maybe TRBD2 (5 bases). The CDR3 runs 13 residues. The germline CDR1 and CDR2 sequences are SGHTS and YDEGEE. Trimming stripped 2 bases from V and 6 bases from J, with 9 bases between. The CDR3 is CASSFFSANEQFF. For the CDR3, the DNA is TGTGCCAGCAGCTTTTTTAGCGCCAATGAGCAGTTCTTC.

The CDR3 DNA reads TGCAGCGTTAGAAGGACAGGGGGGGATGAGCAGTTCTTC. Translating gives CSVRRTGGDEQFF. The rearrangement uses TRBV29-1 and TRBJ2-1, with TRBD1 matching over 10 bases. Germline V lookup: CDR1 SQVTM, CDR2 ANQGSEA. This CDR3 has 13 residues. V was pared by 5 bases and J by 8 bases, with 6 bases of the junction left unmatched.

The V gene is TRBV30, the J gene TRBJ1-1, with D unclear. Germline V gene lookup returns CDR1 GTSNPN and CDR2 SVGIG (reference sequence). This CDR3 comprises 11 residues. V lost 4 bases, J lost 2 bases, and 5 bases lay in between. The CDR3 DNA follows: TGTGCCTGGACAGATAACACTGAAGCTTTCTTT. Encoded protein: CAWTDNTEAFF.

This rearrangement joins TRBV20-1 to TRBJ1-6; D may be TRBD1 (5 bases). The CDR3 length is 15 residues. V gave up 3 bases and J gave up 6 bases, with 15 bases separating them. CDR1 is DFQATT, CDR2 SNEGSKA, per germline (reference sequence). The CDR3 DNA is TGCAGTGCTAGTGAGTTTGGGGCAGTTAATTCACCCCTCCACTTT. Translation gives CSASEFGAVNSPLHF.

To note about this clone: The sample has other DNA sequences that encode this CDR3 too. The chain links TRBV11-2 to TRBJ2-7, with D unclear. Deletions cut 1 base from V and 1 base from J, with 2 bases between. Germline lookup yields CDR1 SGHAT and CDR2 FQNNGV. This CDR3 contains 12 residues. The CDR3 DNA reads as TGTGCCAGCAGCTTAGTATCCTACGAGCAGTACTTC. Its protein product is CASSLVSYEQYF.

This sequence joins TRBV6-1 and TRBJ2-1, with 10 bases fitting TRBD2. V trimming: 3 bases; J trimming: 8 bases; junction bases outside the gene matches: 7. The germline V gene has CDR1 MNHNS and CDR2 SASEGT. CDR3 length: 15 residues. The CDR3 DNA reads as TGTGCCAGCAGTGAGGCTAGCGGGGGCCGGGATGAGCAGTTCTTC. It translates to CASSEASGGRDEQFF.

The rearrangement links TRBV25-1 to TRBJ1-4, with 7 bases fitting TRBD1. The germline CDR1 and CDR2 sequences are MGHDK and SYGVNS. V dropped 3 bases and J dropped 8; count of bases not matched to a gene: 9. The CDR3 loop spans 15 amino acids. The CDR3 DNA follows: TGTGCCAGCAGTGATACACAGGGGTTGGGGGAAAAACTGTTTTTT. Its protein product is CASSDTQGLGEKLFF.

The V gene is TRBV19, the J gene TRBJ2-5, with 7 bases lining up with TRBD1. CDR1 and CDR2 from the germline V gene are LNHDA and SQIVND (reference sequence). The length of the CDR3 is 14 residues. The V gene end was trimmed by 5 bases and the J gene end by 4 bases; junction bases not matched to a gene: 7. This chain's CDR3 is CASSPTDRPETQYF. CDR3 sequence (DNA): TGTGCCAGTAGTCCGACGGACAGGCCAGAGACCCAGTACTTC.

The gene calls are TRBV29-1 and TRBJ1-1; no clear D. The CDR3 has 14 amino acids. Germline CDR1 and CDR2: SQVTM and ANQGSEA. Trimming stripped 6 bases from V and 0 bases from J, with 14 bases between. DNA for the CDR3: TGCAGCGTGGCGGGTAATCCGGTGAACACTGAAGCTTTCTTT. Protein sequence: CSVAGNPVNTEAFF.

This rearrangement joins TRBV30 to TRBJ2-3, with 8 bases fitting TRBD1. This CDR3 comprises 13 residues. J gave up 5 bases and V 6 bases, and 7 bases lay outside the gene matches. Germline values: CDR1 GTSNPN, CDR2 SVGIG (reference sequence). The chain's CDR3 is CACQRTGLDTQYF. DNA for the CDR3: TGTGCCTGTCAAAGGACAGGGCTAGATACGCAGTATTTT.

This chain links TRBV4-2 with TRBJ2-5, with 7 bases aligning to TRBD1. Germline values: CDR1 LGHNA, CDR2 YNFKEQ. The V gene end was trimmed by 2 bases and the J gene end by 5 bases; junction bases not matched to a gene: 17. The CDR3 runs to 18 residues. The CDR3 protein is CASSQPRTGEISGETQYF. The CDR3 DNA sequence: TGTGCCAGCAGCCAACCAAGAACAGGGGAAATCAGTGGGGAGACCCAGTACTTC.

As DNA, the CDR3 is TGTGCCAGCAGCATCGGGACAGCCATGAACACTGAAGCTTTCTTT. The encoded protein is CASSIGTAMNTEAFF. The V and J genes are TRBV5-4 and TRBJ1-1; 7 nucleotides align to TRBD1. The CDR3 consists of 15 residues. V was pared by 4 bases and J by 0 bases, with 6 bases of the junction left unmatched. Germline V gene sequence: CDR1 SGHNT, CDR2 YYREEE (reference sequence).

The rearrangement links TRBV4-3 to TRBJ2-3; 9 nucleotides align to TRBD2. This CDR3 is 17 amino acids long. Trimming cost V 0 bases and J 4 bases; bases outside gene matches: 8. The germline CDR1 and CDR2 sequences are LGHNA and YSLEER. The CDR3 sequence is CASSQEPGGGVADTQYF. For the CDR3, the DNA is TGCGCCAGCAGCCAAGAGCCTGGCGGGGGGGTCGCAGATACGCAGTATTTT.

V gene TRBV4-2 combines with J gene TRBJ2-3; D is possibly TRBD2 (5 bases). Germline CDR1 LGHNA, CDR2 YNFKEQ. The CDR3 length is 13 residues. With 1 base removed from V and 14 bases from J, the gap between germline ends came to 16 bases. The CDR3 sequence: CASSQGSPTSWYF. The CDR3 DNA follows: TGTGCCAGCAGCCAAGGTTCCCCAACTAGTTGGTATTTT.